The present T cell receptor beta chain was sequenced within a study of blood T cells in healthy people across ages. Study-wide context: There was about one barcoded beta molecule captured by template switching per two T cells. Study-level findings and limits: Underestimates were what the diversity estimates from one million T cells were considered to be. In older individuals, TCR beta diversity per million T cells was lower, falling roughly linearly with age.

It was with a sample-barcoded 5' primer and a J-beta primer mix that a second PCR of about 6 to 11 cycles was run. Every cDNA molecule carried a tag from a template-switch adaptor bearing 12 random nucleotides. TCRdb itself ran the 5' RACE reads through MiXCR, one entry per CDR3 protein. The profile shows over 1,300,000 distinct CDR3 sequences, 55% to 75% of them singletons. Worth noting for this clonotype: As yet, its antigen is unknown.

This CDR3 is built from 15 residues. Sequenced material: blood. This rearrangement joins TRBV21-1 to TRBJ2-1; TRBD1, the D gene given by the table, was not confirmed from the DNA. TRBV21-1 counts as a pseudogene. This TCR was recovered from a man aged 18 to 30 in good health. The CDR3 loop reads CASDSRDRPHNGQFF. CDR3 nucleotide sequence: TGTGCCAGCGACTCCCGGGACAGGCCTCACAATGGGCAGTTCTTC.